This T cell receptor (beta chain) appears in the sequencing data of a study of CD8 T cells in ankylosing spondylitis. The table lists this clonotype with a few counts. Antigen specificity is unknown. Each TCR beta library was made by quantitative 5'-RACE that incorporated molecular barcodes. TCRdb called the 5' RACE reads again in MiXCR, with one record for every CDR3 protein. In the table there are some 840,000 distinct CDR3 sequences, 12% of which are singletons. The study's findings and limits: Within matched ankylosing spondylitis synovial fluid, disease-linked clones were reportedly significantly enriched. Disease-linked clones were CD8+ and relatively rare in peripheral blood. Typical of ankylosing spondylitis blood, it appeared, was a TCR beta motif of eight highly homologous variants.

The CDR3 covers 14 residues. Germline loops: CDR1 MNHEY, CDR2 SVGAGI. After removal of 5 bases from V and 10 bases from J, the junction contained 9 bases not matched to a gene. The sequencing input was blood, either unsorted or a sorted T cell fraction (not recorded which). The clonotype comes from a male donor with ankylosing spondylitis. This chain connects TRBV6-5 to TRBJ2-1, with 9 bases identical to TRBD1. The CDR3 DNA follows: TGTGCCAGCAGTACTGGACAGGGGCCGTACGAGCAGTTCTTC. Translation gives CASSTGQGPYEQFF.